Listed here are 31 T cell receptor beta chains from one sample, sequenced in a study of blood T cell repertoires in COVID-19. Some clones are missing from TCRdb's copy, which holds only in-frame ones; the method was immunoSEQ multiplex PCR. Of about 260,000 clones listed, 75% to 90% were seen once; the top ten hold about 2.1%. Material: peripheral blood. The receptors shown here come from a man aged 25-45 years with active or convalescent COVID-19.

The chain is built from TRBV5-4 and TRBJ1-2, with TRBD1 matching 9 bases. Per germline, CDR1 SGHNT and CDR2 YYREEE (reference sequence). The length of the CDR3 is 15 residues. J was trimmed by 7 bases and V by 4 bases; bases with no gene match: 11. In DNA form, the CDR3 reads TGTGCCAGCAGCCCTGGGACAGGGATCGCTCCTGGCTACACCTTC. Encoded protein: CASSPGTGIAPGYTF.

The sample holds a few counts of this clone. This chain connects TRBV9 to TRBJ1-3, with 12 bases matching TRBD1. The V and J ends lost 2 bases and 2 bases, in that order; junction bases with no gene match: 8. Germline V gene data show CDR1 as SGDLS and CDR2 as YYNGEE. The CDR3 length is 18 residues. The CDR3 region is CASSVDVGTGGTGNTIYF. As DNA, the CDR3 is TGTGCCAGCAGCGTGGACGTCGGGACAGGGGGCACTGGAAACACCATATATTTT.

The J gene is TRBJ1-2, the V gene TRBV7-2; possibly TRBD1 for D (5 bases). CDR1 and CDR2 (germline): SGHTA, FQGNSA. V lost 6 bases to trimming and J lost 3 bases, with 14 bases between them. The CDR3 has 14 residues. The CDR3 nucleotides read TGTGCCAGCAGTCGACCAGGGTTTTACTATGGCTACACCTTC. It encodes CASSRPGFYYGYTF.

The chain uses TRBV12-3 or TRBV12-4 and TRBJ1-4; possibly TRBD1 for D (6 bases). The CDR3 has 13 residues. V lost 7 bases and J 8 bases, leaving 14 bases between the germline ends. CDR3 amino acids: CASNTGYGEKLFF. The CDR3 DNA follows: TGTGCCAGCAACACAGGGTATGGCGAAAAACTGTTTTTT.

V is TRBV2 and J is TRBJ1-4; possibly TRBD1 for D (5 bases). Germline CDR1 and CDR2: SNHLY and FYNNEI. V lost 7 bases, J lost 4 bases, and 13 bases lay in between. The CDR3 has 14 amino acids. Written as DNA, the CDR3 is TGTGCCAGCAATCGGGGGGTCAGTAATGAAAAACTGTTTTTT. Its translation is CASNRGVSNEKLFF.

Notes on this clone: This clone may be a read error of a much larger clone one base away. Other DNA sequences in the same sample also yield this CDR3. The V call is TRBV3-1 (or the pseudogene TRBV3-2), the J call TRBJ1-5, with D unclear. Trimming stripped 0 bases from V and 4 bases from J, with 4 bases between. Germline V gene data show CDR1 as LGHDT and CDR2 as YNNKEL (reference sequence). This CDR3 is 13 amino acids long. The CDR3 reads CASSQDRNQPQHF. DNA of the CDR3: TGTGCCAGCAGCCAAGACAGAAATCAGCCCCAGCATTTT.

A single count supports this clone. The J gene is TRBJ1-4, the V gene TRBV15; D unclear. Trimming left V 4 bases short and J 5 bases short, with 11 bases between. The CDR3 sequence is 14 residues long. Germline values: CDR1 LNHNV, CDR2 YYDKDF (reference sequence). The CDR3 sequence: CATSKEQRNEKLFF. CDR3 sequence (DNA): TGTGCCACCAGCAAAGAACAAAGAAATGAAAAACTGTTTTTT.

CDR3 DNA: TGTGCCAGCAGCAGCGCGGGGGTTCCGCACGAGCAGTACTTC. This encodes CASSSAGVPHEQYF. V and J are TRBV14 and TRBJ2-7; 7 bases align to TRBD2. This CDR3 has 14 amino acids. J gave up 5 bases and V 5 bases, and 9 bases lay outside the gene matches. Germline V gives CDR1 SGHDN, CDR2 FVKESK.

Here the CDR3 DNA reads TGTGCCAGCAGCACGACCGGGACAGGGGCAGATACGCAGTATTTT. This codes for CASSTTGTGADTQYF. This chain joins TRBV5-4 and TRBJ2-3; the match to TRBD1 covers 10 bases. The CDR3 loop spans 15 amino acids. Germline CDR1 and CDR2: SGHNT and YYREEE (reference sequence). The V and J ends lost 4 bases and 4 bases, in that order; junction bases with no gene match: 6. Full variable domain (outside the CDR3, taken from reference TRBV5-4 and TRBJ2-3): ETGVTQSPTHLIKTRGQQVTLRCSSQSGHNTVSWYQQALGQGPQFIFQYYREEENGRGNFPPRFSGLQFPNYSSELNVNALELDDSALYLCASSTTGTGADTQYFGPGTRLTVL.

CDR3 nucleotides: TGCGCCAGCAGCTGGGAGAGGACCGATAGGAACACCGGGGAGCTGTTTTTT. This translates into CASSWERTDRNTGELFF. V and J are TRBV5-1 and TRBJ2-2; D possibly corresponds to TRBD2 (5 bases). Trimming took 3 bases from V and 1 from J, leaving 16 bases between them. This CDR3 is 17 amino acids long. CDR1 and CDR2 from the germline V gene are SGHRS and YFSETQ.

This clone has a single count. The genes are TRBV5-5 and TRBJ1-5; D ambiguous. Germline V gene data show CDR1 as SGHKS and CDR2 as YYEKEE (reference sequence). This CDR3 region has 14 residues. The V gene lost 4 bases and the J gene lost 7 bases, with 15 bases spanning the gap. CDR3 sequence: CASSPTRGNQPQHF. CDR3 nucleotides: TGTGCCAGCAGCCCTACTCGGGGAAACCAGCCCCAGCATTTT.

The chain joins TRBV18 to TRBJ1-6, with unresolved D. Germline V gives CDR1 KGHSH, CDR2 LQKENI. This CDR3 has 16 residues. V lost 3 bases and J lost 6, with 15 bases in between. CDR3: CASSPASGIINSPLHF. CDR3 in DNA: TGTGCCAGCTCACCCGCTTCCGGGATCATTAATTCACCCCTCCACTTT.

The J gene is TRBJ1-2, the V gene TRBV25-1; no reliable D call. Trimming removed 4 bases at V and 7 bases at J, with 16 bases between. Germline V lookup: CDR1 MGHDK, CDR2 SYGVNS. CDR3 length: 14 amino acids. Here the CDR3 DNA reads TGTGCCAGCAGTGTGAGGGAGGGTGGTGGTGGCTACACCTTC. Its translation is CASSVREGGGGYTF.

The chain carries TRBV18 and TRBJ2-1; 7 bases fit TRBD2. CDR1 KGHSH and CDR2 LQKENI come from the germline V gene. V lost 6 bases, J lost 8 bases, and 13 bases stayed unmatched. The CDR3 is 15 residues long. CDR3 in DNA: TGTGCCAGCTCCCCCGATGGGGTAGCGGGTCATGAGCAGTTCTTC. Protein product: CASSPDGVAGHEQFF. Full variable domain (rest looked up from reference TRBV18 and TRBJ2-1): NAGVMQNPRHLVRRRGQEARLRCSPMKGHSHVYWYRQLPEEGLKFMVYLQKENIIDESGMPKERFSAEFPKEGPSILRIQQVVRGDSAAYFCASSPDGVAGHEQFFGPGTRLTVL.

The chain couples TRBV15 to TRBJ1-6, with 7 bases that match TRBD1. The germline CDR1 and CDR2 sequences are LNHNV and YYDKDF (reference sequence). The CDR3 sequence is 17 residues long. J was trimmed by 7 bases and V by 0 bases; bases with no gene match: 9. DNA of the CDR3: TGTGCCACCAGCAGAGATTCCATCGGGACAGTAAATTCACCCCTCCACTTT. It specifies CATSRDSIGTVNSPLHF.

The V gene is TRBV6-5, the J gene TRBJ2-1; no reliable D call. V gave up 2 bases and J gave up 5 bases, with 10 bases separating them. CDR1 and CDR2 from the germline V gene are MNHEY and SVGAGI. The CDR3 covers 14 residues. CDR3 sequence: CASSYGGTNNEQFF. Written as DNA, the CDR3 is TGTGCCAGCAGTTACGGTGGTACAAACAATGAGCAGTTCTTC.

The J gene is TRBJ2-1, the V gene TRBV5-1; the D gene is possibly TRBD1 (5 bases). Germline CDR1 and CDR2: SGHRS and YFSETQ. Between the trimmed V and J ends, which lost 3 bases and 1 base, there was a span of 11 bases. The CDR3 covers 15 residues. In nucleotides, the CDR3 is TGCGCCAGCAGCTCGAGACAGACTTCCTACAATGAGCAGTTCTTC. Its translation: CASSSRQTSYNEQFF. Full variable domain (rest looked up from reference TRBV5-1 and TRBJ2-1): KAGVTQTPRYLIKTRGQQVTLSCSPISGHRSVSWYQQTPGQGLQFLFEYFSETQRNKGNFPGRFSGRQFSNSRSEMNVSTLELGDSALYLCASSSRQTSYNEQFFGPGTRLTVL.

The chain is built from TRBV6-6 and TRBJ2-4, with a possible D match to TRBD1 (6 bases). Deletions cut 5 bases from V and 6 bases from J, with 20 bases between. Germline assignment: CDR1 MNHNY and CDR2 SVGAGI (reference sequence). The length of the CDR3 is 16 residues. As DNA, the CDR3 is TGTGCCAGCAGTGGCGCCCAGGGGATCGGCTCAAACATTCAGTACTTC. Its protein is CASSGAQGIGSNIQYF.

The V and J genes are TRBV3-1 (or the pseudogene TRBV3-2) and TRBJ2-3; 10 positions match TRBD2. The CDR3 covers 16 residues. CDR1 LGHDT and CDR2 YNNKEL come from the germline V gene (reference sequence). With V trimmed by 0 bases and J by 3 bases, 3 bases remained unmatched. DNA of the CDR3: TGTGCCAGCAGCCAAGATAAGCGGGGGGGAACAGATACGCAGTATTTT. The encoded protein is CASSQDKRGGTDTQYF.

This CDR3 is CASSQRDRNTEAFF. CDR3 bases: TGTGCCAGCAGCCAACGAGACAGGAACACTGAAGCTTTCTTT. The rearrangement uses TRBV3-1 (or the pseudogene TRBV3-2) and TRBJ1-1, with D maybe TRBD1 (5 bases). Germline V CDR1 and CDR2: LGHDT, YNNKEL (reference sequence). Trimming left V 2 bases short and J 1 base short, with 8 bases between. The CDR3 runs 14 residues.

The V gene is TRBV2, the J gene TRBJ1-5, with 10 positions matching TRBD1. CDR1 and CDR2 (germline): SNHLY, FYNNEI. J gave up 7 bases and V 6 bases, and 6 bases lay outside the gene matches. This CDR3 spans 14 amino acids. The CDR3 protein is CASSRGQGEQPQHF. The CDR3 region has the DNA TGTGCCAGCAGCCGAGGACAGGGGGAGCAGCCCCAGCATTTT.

The rearrangement joins TRBV9 to TRBJ2-3, with D possibly TRBD2 on 6 matching bases. In germline, CDR1 is SGDLS, CDR2 YYNGEE. The CDR3 is made up of 15 amino acids. V shed 0 bases and J shed 2 bases, with 10 bases lying between them. The CDR3 spells CASSVGAGPTDTQYF. DNA of the CDR3: TGTGCCAGCAGCGTAGGGGCGGGGCCCACAGATACGCAGTATTTT. Drawing the rest from reference TRBV9 and TRBJ2-3, the complete variable domain is DSGVTQTPKHLITATGQRVTLRCSPRSGDLSVYWYQQSLDQGLQFLIQYYNGEERAKGNILERFSAQQFPDLHSELNLSSLELGDSALYFCASSVGAGPTDTQYFGPGTRLTVL.

CDR3 bases: TGTGCCACCAGCAACACCTGGGACAGATCACTTGAAGCTTTCTTT. Translating it yields CATSNTWDRSLEAFF. This chain connects TRBV15 to TRBJ1-1, with TRBD1 matching 7 bases. J lost 7 bases, V lost 4 bases, and 12 bases had no gene match. This CDR3 is built from 15 residues. Germline values: CDR1 LNHNV, CDR2 YYDKDF (reference sequence).

The CDR3 nucleotides are TGCGCCAGCAGCTTGGGGTGGGGCGCGGACACTGAAGCTTTCTTT. Translated, it gives CASSLGWGADTEAFF. This chain joins TRBV5-1 and TRBJ1-1; a weak D match, TRBD1 (5 bases). Germline-derived CDR1 and CDR2 are SGHRS and YFSETQ. This CDR3 is built from 15 residues. Trimming stripped 0 bases from V and 3 bases from J, with 12 bases between.

This chain connects TRBV19 to TRBJ2-1; 7 bases agree with TRBD2. The CDR3 is 16 amino acids. The junction had 5 bases not matched to a gene; V was cut back by 3 bases and J by 0 bases. Germline values: CDR1 LNHDA, CDR2 SQIVND (reference sequence). CDR3 residues: CASSISRDYSYNEQFF. In nucleotides, the CDR3 is TGTGCCAGTAGTATCTCGCGGGACTACTCCTACAATGAGCAGTTCTTC.

The chain recombines TRBV7-9 with TRBJ2-5; 11 bases agree with TRBD2. The CDR3 loop spans 16 amino acids. Trimming cost V 4 bases and J 5 bases; bases outside gene matches: 9. Germline lookup yields CDR1 SEHNR and CDR2 FQNEAQ (reference sequence). The CDR3 region is CASSWAHSGGAETQYF. The CDR3 DNA reads as TGTGCCAGCAGCTGGGCCCATAGCGGGGGGGCGGAGACCCAGTACTTC.

Only one count was recorded for this clone. This rearrangement joins TRBV9 to TRBJ2-2, with 8 bases fitting TRBD2. CDR1 is SGDLS and CDR2 is YYNGEE in the germline V gene. The length of the CDR3 is 16 residues. The trim removed 3 bases at V and 7 bases at J, leaving 11 bases unmatched. CDR3 sequence reads: CASSASGGLGHGELFF. For the CDR3, the DNA is TGTGCCAGCAGCGCGAGCGGGGGATTGGGTCACGGGGAGCTGTTTTTT.

The chain joins TRBV28 to TRBJ2-5; possible D gene TRBD1, 6 bases. The V gene lost 7 bases and the J gene lost 5 bases, with 14 bases spanning the gap. Per germline, CDR1 MDHEN and CDR2 SYDVKM. This CDR3 has 13 residues. CDR3 nucleotides: TGTGCCAGCACCCTGGGGGCTTTGGAGACCCAGTACTTC. This translates into CASTLGALETQYF.

The rearrangement uses TRBV7-9 and TRBJ2-1, with 9 bases matching TRBD1. Trimming took 2 bases from V and 5 from J; bases not matched to a gene: 4. This CDR3 comprises 15 residues. Germline assignment: CDR1 SEHNR and CDR2 FQNEAQ (reference sequence). The CDR3 is CASSLPGTGNNEQFF. The CDR3 coding sequence is TGTGCCAGCAGCTTACCCGGGACAGGGAACAATGAGCAGTTCTTC.

This chain links TRBV27 with TRBJ1-1; 8 bases are shared with TRBD1. J lost 11 bases, V lost 6 bases, and 11 bases had no gene match. CDR1 and CDR2 (germline): MNHEY, SMNVEV (reference sequence). This CDR3 comprises 13 residues. CDR3 sequence: CASSSNRGGEAFF. The CDR3 DNA sequence: TGTGCCAGCAGCTCTAACAGGGGGGGGGAGGCTTTCTTT.

The chain couples TRBV2 to TRBJ1-5; maybe TRBD1 (5 bases). The ends were cut back, 7 bases at V and 5 bases at J, with 12 bases in the middle. The CDR3 runs 13 residues. The germline V gene has CDR1 SNHLY and CDR2 FYNNEI. The CDR3 DNA is TGTGCCAGCACCGGGTCCAGGGATCAGCCCCAGCATTTT. Protein: CASTGSRDQPQHF.